This TCR beta chain was sequenced in a study of cytomegalovirus exposure and HLA in healthy donors (dated by TCRdb to between 2016 and 2019). Broadly, across the study: In an earlier analysis of roughly 500 of the donors, about 270 Gb of sequence data and 100 million or so unique TCR beta sequences from about 179 million T cells were reported. An early release that covered some 640 HLA-typed donors contained approximately 300 gigabases of sequencing data and approximately 85 million unique TCR sequences. Of the roughly 400 genotyped donors, over 70% fell in the genetic ancestry cluster associated with self-reported Caucasian donors. The study was designed to test whether signatures of past pathogen exposure could be identified by cataloging public T cell receptors. The study profiled the T cell repertoires of hundreds of subjects by immunosequencing and related them to cytomegalovirus serostatus. In addition to the first cohort of 650 to 800 subjects, a separate validation cohort of 100 to 150 different subjects was used. High-throughput TCR immunosequencing, statistical association of individual TCRs with disease status, and machine learning were combined to predict cytomegalovirus infection status. A later analysis re-analyzed previously published TCR beta repertoires from roughly 630 donors and added high-resolution HLA genotyping to study TCR occurrence patterns. Rather than using new phenotypic data, the later analysis identified candidate immune exposures from TCR beta sequences and from how often those sequences occurred across donors. An earlier analysis of around 640 of the donors used high-throughput TCR beta sequencing to judge whether each TCR beta V gene segment behaved as functional or pseudogenic. Donor age, sex, ethnicity and CMV serostatus were compiled together with the repertoire data. Genome-wide SNP genotypes for about 60% of the roughly 670 donors were used in a later genetic analysis, which treated that subset as a discovery cohort. All discovery cohort repertoires had been generated on a single sequencing platform. HLA typing covered class I and class II loci at four-digit resolution. The number of typed donors differed by locus: 629-630 for A, B, C, DRB1 and DQB1; approximately 520 for DQA1; 606 for DPA1; and around 470 for DPB1. Because of strong linkage in the cohort, five DR-DQ haplotypes were treated as single units for association and clustering. Among about 390 genotyped donors of the cohort, an average of roughly 240,000 unique TCR beta nucleotide sequences were sequenced per donor, around 18% of them non-productive. The investigation overall reported the following: Some IMGT-functional V segments, including TRBV6-2 and TRBV6-3, could not be distinguished by the 87-base-pair reads and were therefore excluded. Three of the identified cytomegalovirus-associated TCR beta chains were confirmed in vitro to be specific for cytomegalovirus antigens. Most CMV-associated TCR beta chains appeared to be HLA-restricted in a later analysis, and the HLA associations seemed to be driven largely by CMV exposure. In the study, around 150 TCR beta chains were listed as associated with cytomegalovirus. Linkage disequilibrium might explain the correlated functional status among segregating V segments, but an unknown experimental factor could not be ruled out. A cluster of highly shared sequence variants was judged likely to represent a technical artifact of the sequencing pipeline. Because HLA typing was unavailable for some donors at each locus, only the typed subset was used in association tests. When HLA alleles, especially DR and DQ, strongly co-occurred, attributing TCR associations to individual alleles was difficult. In a later analysis, several top co-occurrence clusters were reported to appear linked to parvovirus B19, influenza, CMV and Epstein-Barr virus. A later genetic analysis associated a missense DCLRE1C variant with V-gene and J-gene trimming of TCR beta chains, and an independent cohort replicated the association. For the cohort, immune exposure information was limited to CMV serostatus. A later analysis found that TCR association rates varied across HLA loci, with DRB1 alleles showing the most associated TCRs and HLA-C alleles the fewest. Broadly in line with IMGT annotations, most TCR beta V segments showed up in productive rearrangements about 87% or about 30% of the time in an earlier analysis of under 700 of the donors. A later analysis associated 15,000 to 20,000 TCR beta sequences with specific HLA alleles at a false discovery rate of 0.05. The authors suggested that the approach could potentially be generalized to other disease states and immunological phenotypes. Across donors, most TCR sequences were observed very rarely, whereas some public TCRs were present in many individuals. Seventeen rarely observed V segments, including chromosome 9 orphons, were excluded from the earlier analysis of almost 600 of the donors because counts were too low. According to a later genetic analysis, donors in an Asian-associated ancestry cluster had fewer N-insertions in productive TCRs than the roughly 660-donor mean. A further reported finding was that TCR beta sequences accurately predicted the HLA-A and HLA-B alleles for most subjects in the first cohort. The presence/absence analyses assumed that sequencing depth was roughly uniform across donors, and that assumption may not be true. Cytomegalovirus status was reported to be diagnosed by the classifier with high specificity and sensitivity in both the original and validation cohorts. Compared with equally common non-associated chains, HLA-associated TCR beta chains in a later analysis were more clonally expanded and had lower generation probabilities. This cohort had only TCR beta chains sequenced, and the lack of alpha or paired-chain data limited which features could be detected.

The cohort comprised hundreds of healthy bone marrow donors. At the time of sampling, every cohort member was nominally healthy, though immune exposures that went unrecorded were likely present. The donor tested CMV seronegative, placing the donor among the 350 to 400 seronegative members of the cohort. Each donor provided a peripheral blood sample, and peripheral blood mononuclear cells were used for TCR beta sequencing. Genomic DNA was extracted from the blood cell samples with the Qiagen DNeasy Blood Extraction Kit. Counted from cysteine to phenylalanine, this CDR3 has 15 amino acids. Only the CDR3 region is kept as DNA, spanning 45 bases read in frame from base 1. The V end loses 6 bases and the J end loses 7 bases, and a stretch of 16 bases separates them. From a lookup of the germline V gene, CDR1 and CDR2 are KGHSH and LQKENI. Receptor amplification or capture employed the immunoSEQ multiplex PCR assay. A mixture of 60 forward primers for TCR Vbeta segments and 13 reverse primers for TCR Jbeta segments was used in the multiplex PCR. A multiplex PCR assay on genomic DNA amplified the CDR3 region of rearranged TCR beta genes. The amplified TCR beta libraries were sequenced on the Illumina HiSeq System as 87-base-pair reads. For the original study's pipeline: In a later analysis, about 80 million unique TCR beta chains were counted across the roughly 610 repertoires, and about 10 million of these chains were shared by at least two donors. Raw reads were error-corrected and collapsed into unique sequences by a nearest-neighbor algorithm in which closely related sequences were merged to remove PCR and sequencing errors. V, D and J gene segments were assigned by aligning CDR3 sequences to IMGT reference sequences. For a sequence to be retained, a match of at least six nucleotides was required to both a V gene segment and a J gene segment. Rearrangements were classified as productive when the CDR3 lacked stop codons and remained in frame with V and J, and all other rearrangements were classified as non-productive. Following IMGT convention, CDR3 was defined as the stretch from the second conserved V-encoded cysteine up to the conserved J-encoded phenylalanine. The earlier analysis of about 610 of the donors excluded any sequence lacking an unambiguous match to a single V gene segment. An earlier analysis of 587 of the donors classified V segments as functional when productive rearrangements were above 56.7% and as segregating when the standard deviation between donors was above 5%. To diagnose cytomegalovirus status from the catalog of TCR beta chain sequences, a statistical classification framework was built. In a later analysis, TCR nucleotide sequences were compared against IMGT/GENE-DB human TR gene sequences so that V and J genes could be assigned. Using the TCRdist pipeline, a later analysis assigned CDR3 sequences along with most-parsimonious VDJ recombination scenarios. In a later analysis, each TCR beta chain was defined by its CDR3 amino acid sequence together with its V-gene family, and reads lacking a unique V-gene family were excluded. As a way to deal with suspected cross-contamination and a sequencing artifact, a later analysis dropped 592 nucleotide sequences that were highly shared and had low generation probability. For each public chain, a later analysis derived a clonal expansion index from normalized ranks of inferred template counts within each repertoire. A later analysis computed generation probabilities with a VDJ recombination model fitted to out-of-frame rearrangements, and checked the results against IGoR. A later analysis scored TCR-TCR, TCR-HLA and TCR-CMV co-occurrence with hypergeometric tests, applying a repertoire-size bias correction to TCR pairs. To estimate false discovery rates, a later analysis permuted the HLA or CMV assignments 20 times. In a later analysis, co-occurring TCRs were grouped with DBSCAN, and TCRdist sequence similarity was added when clustering was performed within HLA-allele-positive subsets. Repertoires with fewer than 30,000 or more than 120,000 public chains were left out of co-occurrence clustering, as were five repertoires with anomalous nucleotide sharing. The clones in this table, taken by TCRdb from immuneACCESS, are in-frame only. Not every clone is retained; where verified, under half of the shortfall comes from an unresolved V gene, and the cause of the rest is unknown. V and J calls and clone size are copied from that table; D and trimming were computed from the DNA. This sample gives some 130,000 clones in total; over 70% of them show up just once. The ten largest clones capture 1.8% of the sample.

As concerns this clone: Its antigen specificity is not known. One base away there is no much larger clone; base qualities are not given. This CDR3 is also generated by other DNA sequences in the sample.

The sequence joins TRBV18 to TRBJ1-6, with TRBD1 as a weak D call on 5 bases. The TCR originated in a woman in her thirties or forties in good health and CMV-seronegative. The sample was PBMCs. The encoded CDR3 is CASSPGQSRNSPLHF. The DNA reads as follows: TGTGCCAGCTCGCCCGGACAATCGAGGAATTCACCCCTCCACTTT.